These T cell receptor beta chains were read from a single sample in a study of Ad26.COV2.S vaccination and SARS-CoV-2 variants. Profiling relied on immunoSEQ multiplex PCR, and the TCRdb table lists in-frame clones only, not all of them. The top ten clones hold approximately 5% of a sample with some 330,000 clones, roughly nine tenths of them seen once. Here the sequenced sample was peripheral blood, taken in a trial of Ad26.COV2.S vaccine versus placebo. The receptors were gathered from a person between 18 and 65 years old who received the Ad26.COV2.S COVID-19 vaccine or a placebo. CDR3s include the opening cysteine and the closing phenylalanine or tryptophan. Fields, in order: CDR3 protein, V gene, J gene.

CDR3aa: CASSQEPIPAANTGELFF
v_gene: TRBV4-3
j_gene: TRBJ2-2

CDR3aa: CASSQGPSRDDEQYF
v_gene: TRBV4-1
j_gene: TRBJ2-7

CDR3aa: CASTATMRTEAFF
v_gene: TRBV14
j_gene: TRBJ1-1

CDR3aa: CASRTGGNQPQHF
v_gene: TRBV7-2
j_gene: TRBJ1-5

CDR3aa: CATAGGRNTEAFF
v_gene: TRBV7-9
j_gene: TRBJ1-1

CDR3aa: CASIRGSGNTEAFF
v_gene: TRBV6-1
j_gene: TRBJ1-1

CDR3aa: CASSPMGLADGGETQYF
v_gene: TRBV18
j_gene: TRBJ2-5

CDR3aa: CASSSGAGANVLTF
v_gene: TRBV2
j_gene: TRBJ2-6

CDR3aa: CASSGGHPADQETQYF
v_gene: TRBV9
j_gene: TRBJ2-5

CDR3aa: CASSQLLAGGPDSTDTQYF
v_gene: TRBV4-3
j_gene: TRBJ2-3

CDR3aa: CSAAGQGSEKLFF
v_gene: TRBV29-1
j_gene: TRBJ1-4

CDR3aa: CASSLTDNQPQHF
v_gene: TRBV18
j_gene: TRBJ1-5

CDR3aa: CASSQGPQTGLRYGYTF
v_gene: TRBV4-3
j_gene: TRBJ1-2

CDR3aa: CASSISGGNGYTF
v_gene: TRBV19
j_gene: TRBJ1-2

CDR3aa: CASSEATTQATEKLFF
v_gene: TRBV6-1
j_gene: TRBJ1-4

CDR3aa: CASSPAEGENEQYF
v_gene: TRBV21-1
j_gene: TRBJ2-7

CDR3aa: CASSQGAAGSYGYTF
v_gene: TRBV3-1/TRBV3-2
j_gene: TRBJ1-2

CDR3aa: CASSLLRAGDTEAFF
v_gene: TRBV7-9
j_gene: TRBJ1-1

CDR3aa: CASSPNWISGSTYNEQFF
v_gene: TRBV5-6
j_gene: TRBJ2-1

CDR3aa: CASSEYDYGYTF
v_gene: TRBV2
j_gene: TRBJ1-2

CDR3aa: CASSPQVSSGANVLTF
v_gene: TRBV18
j_gene: TRBJ2-6

CDR3aa: CSASGRERNEQFF
v_gene: TRBV20-1
j_gene: TRBJ2-1

CDR3aa: CASSQAQGSQPQHF
v_gene: TRBV4-1
j_gene: TRBJ1-5

CDR3aa: CATAPDRFVGEQFF
v_gene: TRBV19
j_gene: TRBJ2-1

CDR3aa: CASSFHEKLFF
v_gene: TRBV12-3/TRBV12-4
j_gene: TRBJ1-4

CDR3aa: CASSLTGVRDTQYF
v_gene: TRBV28
j_gene: TRBJ2-3

CDR3aa: CASSKGWAGNTIYF
v_gene: TRBV21-1
j_gene: TRBJ1-3

CDR3aa: CASSLGGGSDVIHGYTF
v_gene: TRBV5-6
j_gene: TRBJ1-2

CDR3aa: CASSVGHRSNYGYTF
v_gene: TRBV9
j_gene: TRBJ1-2

CDR3aa: CAISESSSGGDRGYTF
v_gene: TRBV10-3
j_gene: TRBJ1-2

CDR3aa: CASSQLLAGGLGELFF
v_gene: TRBV25-1
j_gene: TRBJ2-2

CDR3aa: CSVTASGDSEQFF
v_gene: TRBV29-1
j_gene: TRBJ2-1

CDR3aa: CASTEQGNYGYTF
v_gene: TRBV27
j_gene: TRBJ1-2

CDR3aa: CAWSTRDGGSSYNEQFF
v_gene: TRBV30
j_gene: TRBJ2-1

CDR3aa: CASSGWGTGDTGELFF
v_gene: TRBV3-1/TRBV3-2
j_gene: TRBJ2-2

CDR3aa: CASSLLGRHNQPQHF
v_gene: TRBV5-1
j_gene: TRBJ1-5

CDR3aa: CASSLRDTQYF
v_gene: TRBV7-2
j_gene: TRBJ2-3

CDR3aa: CASSLGPLWDLAKNIQYF
v_gene: TRBV7-9
j_gene: TRBJ2-4

CDR3aa: CASSLGPGTGSNEQFF
v_gene: TRBV5-5
j_gene: TRBJ2-1

CDR3aa: CATFVQVNTEAFF
v_gene: TRBV6-6
j_gene: TRBJ1-1

CDR3aa: CASSEGRTGQPQHF
v_gene: TRBV25-1
j_gene: TRBJ1-5

CDR3aa: CASSERDSLNEQFF
v_gene: TRBV7-3
j_gene: TRBJ2-1

CDR3aa: CASSPGQVGGNQPQHF
v_gene: TRBV7-9
j_gene: TRBJ1-5

CDR3aa: CASSESTGVNSPLHF
v_gene: TRBV6-1
j_gene: TRBJ1-6

CDR3aa: CASSQLPGELFF
v_gene: TRBV6-2/TRBV6-3
j_gene: TRBJ2-2

CDR3aa: CASSSGPGAGYGYTF
v_gene: TRBV18
j_gene: TRBJ1-2

CDR3aa: CASSYSRQVTNEKLFF
v_gene: TRBV6-5
j_gene: TRBJ1-4